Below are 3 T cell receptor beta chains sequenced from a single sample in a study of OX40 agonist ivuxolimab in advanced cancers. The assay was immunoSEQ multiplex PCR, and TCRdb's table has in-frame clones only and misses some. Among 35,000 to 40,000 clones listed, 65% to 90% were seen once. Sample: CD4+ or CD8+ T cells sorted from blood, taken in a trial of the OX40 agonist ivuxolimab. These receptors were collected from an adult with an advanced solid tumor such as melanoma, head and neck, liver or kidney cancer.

CDR3 nucleotides: TGTGCCTGGAGTGTAAGAGCGGGAGGAATCATTGTGCAGTTCTTC. This gives the protein CAWSVRAGGIIVQFF. The rearrangement uses TRBV30 and TRBJ2-1; 9 positions match TRBD2. The CDR3 has 15 residues. The germline gives CDR1 GTSNPN, CDR2 SVGIG (reference sequence). Losses at the gene ends were 0 bases for V and 12 bases for J; bases not matched to a gene: 12.

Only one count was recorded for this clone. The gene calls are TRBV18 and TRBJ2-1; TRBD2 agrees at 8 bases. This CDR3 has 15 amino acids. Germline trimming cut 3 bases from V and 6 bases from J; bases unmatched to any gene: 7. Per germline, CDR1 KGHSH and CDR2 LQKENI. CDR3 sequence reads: CASSPRTGGGNEQFF. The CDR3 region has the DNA TGTGCCAGCTCACCCCGGACGGGAGGGGGCAATGAGCAGTTCTTC.

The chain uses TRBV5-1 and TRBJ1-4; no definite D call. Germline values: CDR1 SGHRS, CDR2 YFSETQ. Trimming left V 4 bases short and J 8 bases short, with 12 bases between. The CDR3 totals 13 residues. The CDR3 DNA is TGCGCCAGCAGCCCGACGGCTGGAGAAAAACTGTTTTTT. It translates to CASSPTAGEKLFF.